This TCR beta chain emerged from a study of follicular helper T cells after annual influenza vaccination. This clone occurred a few times. Its antigen is undetermined. The time point was: 2015-2016 season, pre-vaccination. Sorted blood CD4 subsets were sequenced before and after adults received seasonal inactivated influenza vaccine. Non-naive CD4+CXCR5+PD-1+ cTfh were sorted into ICOS+CD38+ and ICOS-CD38- fractions. Points from the study as a whole: ICOS-CD38- cTfh most often held earlier Day 7 ICOS+CD38+ clones. ICOS+CD38+ cTfh clonality tracked population frequency, and its change tracked circulating plasmablast change.

Clones were read by immunoSEQ multiplex PCR, and TCRdb kept only the in-frame ones, dropping some. The table has some 9,800 clones, about 82% seen once. This TCR was sampled from an adult who received the influenza vaccine. The sequenced sample was CXCR5+ CD38- circulating T follicular helper cells from blood, obtained on the day of influenza vaccination. The subset denotes: circulating Tfh, non-naive CD4+CXCR5+PD-1+ (ICOS+CD38+ or ICOS-CD38-).

CDR3 sequence reads: CASSSLGQGGGEKLFF. The CDR3 coding sequence is TGCGCCAGCAGCTCCCTCGGACAGGGTGGGGGGGAAAAACTGTTTTTT. V usage is TRBV5-1 and J usage is TRBJ1-4; TRBD1 matches 8 bases. The CDR3 runs to 16 residues. Germline V gene data show CDR1 as SGHRS and CDR2 as YFSETQ. Trimming cost V 3 bases and J 8 bases; bases outside gene matches: 12.